This T cell receptor beta chain was sequenced for a study of T-cell reconstitution after alpha-beta-depleted transplantation in children (TCRdb year 2016). Notes on the research overall: T-cell immune reconstitution after TCRalphabeta/CD19-depleted allogeneic hematopoietic cell transplantation in children was quantitatively tracked in the study by means of TCR repertoire profiling. Results and caveats for the whole study, not just this receptor: The apparently early recovery of alphabetaT-cell counts about two months after transplant reportedly depended on only several hundred rapidly expanded clones that came from non-depleted graft cells. Over the following months the frequencies of hyperexpanded clones went down, and after one year T-cell counts and TCRbeta diversity were mostly credited to newly produced T cells. The high TCRbeta diversity at day 60 in some patients was ascribed to recipient T cells and intrathymic progenitors that had survived conditioning.

A word on this clonotype: Its antigen remains undetermined. The record has no base qualities; no much larger clone is one base away.

Library creation used PCR. TCRdb records Illumina HiSeq 2500 as the sequencer. TCR libraries were prepared with molecular barcoding, using unique molecular identifiers to normalize TCRbeta repertoire quantification. The public reads were reprocessed in TCRdb via fastp at Q25 and MiXCR, keeping in-frame beta chains. All rows with the same CDR3 protein become a single entry with the most common DNA and genes. The sample has about 980,000 distinct CDR3 sequences on record, about 26% of them singletons. The ten top clones hold around 30% of the sample. The sample's treatment or condition label, decoded: allogeneic hematopoietic cell transplantation with graft depleted of TCRalphabeta T cells and CD19 B cells. The transplant recipients were children given TCRalphabeta/CD19-depleted allogeneic hematopoietic cell grafts. Trimming leaves V shorter by 4 bases and J shorter by 2 bases, with the junction holding 9 bases beyond the gene matches. Reading the germline V gene gives CDR1 MNHEY and CDR2 SVGAGI. Inclusive of the bounding cysteine and phenylalanine, the CDR3 is 16 residues long. This entry keeps only the CDR3 DNA: 48 bases, framed from base 1.

Recombination joined TRBV6-5 with TRBJ2-3; 7 junctional bases match TRBD1. The origin of this receptor is a boy under three years old who had a stem cell transplant for SCID, so the T cells may come from the graft donor. Sample: PBMCs, mostly from graft donor cells, taken 360 days after TCRalphabeta/CD19-depleted stem cell transplant. The CDR3 loop reads CASSSRGLHSTDTQYF. The sequenced DNA is TGTGCCAGCAGTTCGAGGGGGCTTCACTCCACAGATACGCAGTATTTT.